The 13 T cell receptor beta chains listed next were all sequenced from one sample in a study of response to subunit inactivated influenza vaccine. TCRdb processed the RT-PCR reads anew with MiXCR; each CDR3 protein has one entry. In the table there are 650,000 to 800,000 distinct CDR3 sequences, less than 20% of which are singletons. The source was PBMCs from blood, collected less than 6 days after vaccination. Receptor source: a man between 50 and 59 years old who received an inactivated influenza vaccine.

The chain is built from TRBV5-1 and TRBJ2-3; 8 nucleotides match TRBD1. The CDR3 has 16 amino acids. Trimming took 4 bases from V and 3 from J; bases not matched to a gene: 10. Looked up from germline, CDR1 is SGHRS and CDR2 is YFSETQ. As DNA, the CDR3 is TGCGCCAGCAGCCTCAGACAGGGGTGGGGGACAGATACGCAGTATTTT. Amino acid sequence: CASSLRQGWGTDTQYF.

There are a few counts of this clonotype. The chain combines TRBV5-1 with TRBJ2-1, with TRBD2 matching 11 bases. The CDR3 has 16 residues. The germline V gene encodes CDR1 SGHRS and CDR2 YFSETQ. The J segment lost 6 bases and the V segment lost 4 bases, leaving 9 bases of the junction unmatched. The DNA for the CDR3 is TGCGCCAGCAGCCCCGCACTAGCGGGGGACGCCAATGAGCAGTTCTTC. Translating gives CASSPALAGDANEQFF.

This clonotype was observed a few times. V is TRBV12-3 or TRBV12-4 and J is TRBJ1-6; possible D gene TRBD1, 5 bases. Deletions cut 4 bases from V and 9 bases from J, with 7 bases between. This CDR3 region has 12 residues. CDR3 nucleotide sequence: TGTGCCAGCAGTTCGGACATTTCACCCCTCCACTTT. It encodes CASSSDISPLHF.

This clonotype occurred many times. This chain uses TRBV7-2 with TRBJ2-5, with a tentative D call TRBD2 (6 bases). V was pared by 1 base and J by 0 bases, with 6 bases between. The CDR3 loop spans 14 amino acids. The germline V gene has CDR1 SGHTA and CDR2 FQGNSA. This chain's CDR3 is CASSLGGNQETQYF. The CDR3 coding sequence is TGTGCCAGCAGCTTAGGCGGGAACCAAGAGACCCAGTACTTC.

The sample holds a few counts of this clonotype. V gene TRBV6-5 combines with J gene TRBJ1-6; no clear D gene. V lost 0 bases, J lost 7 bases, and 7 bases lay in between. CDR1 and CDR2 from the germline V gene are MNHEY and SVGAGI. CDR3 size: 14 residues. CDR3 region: CASSYSSLNSPLHF. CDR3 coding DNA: TGTGCCAGCAGTTACTCCAGCCTGAATTCACCCCTCCACTTT.

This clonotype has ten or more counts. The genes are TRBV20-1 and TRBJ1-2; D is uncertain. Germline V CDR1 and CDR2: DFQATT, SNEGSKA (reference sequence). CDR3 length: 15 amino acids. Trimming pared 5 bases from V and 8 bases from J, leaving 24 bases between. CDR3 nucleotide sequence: TGCAGTGCTCATCCCCCGGCAGGACCGAGCTGGGGCTACACCTTC. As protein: CSAHPPAGPSWGYTF.

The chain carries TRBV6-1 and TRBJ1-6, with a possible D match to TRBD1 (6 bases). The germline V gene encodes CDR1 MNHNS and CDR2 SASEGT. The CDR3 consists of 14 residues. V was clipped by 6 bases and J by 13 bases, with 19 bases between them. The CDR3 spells CASSRDIRREPLHF. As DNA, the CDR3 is TGTGCCAGCAGCCGGGACATCAGACGGGAGCCCCTCCACTTT.

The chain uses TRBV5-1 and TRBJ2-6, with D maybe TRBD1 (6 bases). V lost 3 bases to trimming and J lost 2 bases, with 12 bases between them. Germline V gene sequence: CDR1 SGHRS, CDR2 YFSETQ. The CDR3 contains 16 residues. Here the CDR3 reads CASSSSGVPGANVLTF. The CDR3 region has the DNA TGCGCCAGCAGCTCGTCAGGGGTCCCTGGGGCCAACGTCCTGACTTTC.

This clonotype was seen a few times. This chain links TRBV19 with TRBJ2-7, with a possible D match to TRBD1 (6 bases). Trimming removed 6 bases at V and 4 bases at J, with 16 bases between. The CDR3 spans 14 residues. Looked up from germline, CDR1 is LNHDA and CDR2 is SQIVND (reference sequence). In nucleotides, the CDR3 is TGTGCCAGTAGCCCTGACAGGACCGATTACGAGCAGTACTTC. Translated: CASSPDRTDYEQYF.

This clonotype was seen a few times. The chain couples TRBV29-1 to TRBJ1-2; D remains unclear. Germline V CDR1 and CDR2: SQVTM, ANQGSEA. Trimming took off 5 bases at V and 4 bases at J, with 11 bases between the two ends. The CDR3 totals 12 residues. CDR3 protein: CSVMGRSYGYTF. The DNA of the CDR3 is TGCAGCGTTATGGGTAGAAGCTATGGCTACACCTTC.

The CDR3 loop reads CASARGRYEQYF. The CDR3 DNA reads as TGTGCCAGCGCGCGGGGACGCTACGAGCAGTACTTC. The gene calls are TRBV12-3 or TRBV12-4 and TRBJ2-7, with D perhaps TRBD2 (6 bases). Between the trimmed V and J ends, which lost 8 bases and 3 bases, there was a span of 11 bases. CDR3 size: 12 residues.

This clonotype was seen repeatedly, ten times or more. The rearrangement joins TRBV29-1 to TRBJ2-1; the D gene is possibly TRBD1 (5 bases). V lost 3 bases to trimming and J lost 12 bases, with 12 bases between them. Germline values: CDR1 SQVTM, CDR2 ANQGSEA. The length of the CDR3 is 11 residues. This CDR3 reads CSVDSGKMQFF. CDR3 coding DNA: TGCAGCGTTGATTCAGGGAAAATGCAGTTCTTC.

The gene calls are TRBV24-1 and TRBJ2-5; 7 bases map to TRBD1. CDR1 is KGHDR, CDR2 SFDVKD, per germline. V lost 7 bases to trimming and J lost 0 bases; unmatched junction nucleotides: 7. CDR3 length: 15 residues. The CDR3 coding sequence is TGTGCCACCAGCCGGGGACAGACGTACCAAGAGACCCAGTACTTC. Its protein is CATSRGQTYQETQYF.